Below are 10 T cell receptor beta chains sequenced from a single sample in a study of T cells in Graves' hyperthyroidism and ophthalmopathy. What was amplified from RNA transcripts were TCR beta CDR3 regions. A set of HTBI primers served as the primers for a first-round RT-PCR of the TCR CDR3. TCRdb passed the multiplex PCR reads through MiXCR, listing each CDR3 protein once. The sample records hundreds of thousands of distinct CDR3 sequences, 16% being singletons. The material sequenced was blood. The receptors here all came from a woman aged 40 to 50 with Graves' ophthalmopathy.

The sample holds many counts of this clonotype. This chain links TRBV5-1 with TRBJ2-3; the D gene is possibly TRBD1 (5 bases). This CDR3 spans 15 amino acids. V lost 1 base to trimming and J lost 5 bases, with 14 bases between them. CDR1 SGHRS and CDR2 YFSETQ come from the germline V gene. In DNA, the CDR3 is TGCGCCAGCAGCTTGAGGCAGGGCGGATTAGATACGCAGTATTTT. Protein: CASSLRQGGLDTQYF.

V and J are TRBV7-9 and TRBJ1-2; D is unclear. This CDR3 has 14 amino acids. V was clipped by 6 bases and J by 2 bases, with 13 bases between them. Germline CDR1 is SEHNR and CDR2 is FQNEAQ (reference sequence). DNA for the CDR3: TGTGCCAGCAGACCCCCGGACGCAAACTATGGCTACACCTTC. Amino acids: CASRPPDANYGYTF.

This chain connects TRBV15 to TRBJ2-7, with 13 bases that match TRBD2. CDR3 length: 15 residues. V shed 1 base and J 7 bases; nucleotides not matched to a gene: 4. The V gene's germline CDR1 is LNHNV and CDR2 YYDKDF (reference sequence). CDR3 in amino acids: CATSRGTSGSNEQYF. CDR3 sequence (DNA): TGTGCCACCAGCAGAGGGACTAGCGGGAGTAATGAGCAGTACTTC.

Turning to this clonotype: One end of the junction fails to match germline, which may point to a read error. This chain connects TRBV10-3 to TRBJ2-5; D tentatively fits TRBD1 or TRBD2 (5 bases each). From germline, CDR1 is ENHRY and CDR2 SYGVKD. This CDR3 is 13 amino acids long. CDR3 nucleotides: TGTGCCATCAATGAGGGGTCCCAAGAGACCCAGTACTTC. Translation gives CAINEGSQETQYF.

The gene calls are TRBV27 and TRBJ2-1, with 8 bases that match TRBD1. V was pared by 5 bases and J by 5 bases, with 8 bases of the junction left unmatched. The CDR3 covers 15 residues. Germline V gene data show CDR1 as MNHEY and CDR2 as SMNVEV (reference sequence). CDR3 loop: CASSDSGTGHNEQFF. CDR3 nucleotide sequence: TGTGCCAGCAGTGACTCCGGGACAGGTCACAATGAGCAGTTCTTC.

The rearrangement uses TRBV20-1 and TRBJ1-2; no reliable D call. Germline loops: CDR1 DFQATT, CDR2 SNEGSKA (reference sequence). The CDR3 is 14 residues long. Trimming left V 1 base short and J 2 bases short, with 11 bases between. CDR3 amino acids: CSARGDSGNYGYTF. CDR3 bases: TGCAGTGCTAGAGGCGATTCAGGAAACTATGGCTACACCTTC.

CDR3 loop: CSVEEGGRETQYF. The CDR3 DNA is TGCAGCGTCGAGGAGGGGGGACGGGAGACCCAGTACTTC. The V and J genes are TRBV29-1 and TRBJ2-5, with D perhaps TRBD1 or TRBD2 (6 bases each). Germline values: CDR1 SQVTM, CDR2 ANQGSEA. The CDR3 is made up of 13 amino acids. Trimming took off 6 bases at V and 5 bases at J, with 16 bases between the two ends.

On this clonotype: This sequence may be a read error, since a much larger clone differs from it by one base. CDR3 bases: TGTGCCACCAGTGACCCGCAAGGACTAGTGGGCCCAACCGGGGAGCTGTTTTTT. Protein: CATSDPQGLVGPTGELFF. V is TRBV24-1 and J is TRBJ2-2, with TRBD2 matching 7 bases. The V gene end was trimmed by 4 bases and the J gene end by 5 bases; junction bases not matched to a gene: 15. Germline CDR1 and CDR2: KGHDR and SFDVKD. The CDR3 spans 18 residues.

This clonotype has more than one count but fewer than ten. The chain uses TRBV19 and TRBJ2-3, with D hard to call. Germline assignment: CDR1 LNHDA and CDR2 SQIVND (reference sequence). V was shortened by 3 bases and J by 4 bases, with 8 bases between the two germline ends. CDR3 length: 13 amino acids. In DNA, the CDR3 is TGTGCCAGTAGTATCACGGCCGCAGATACGCAGTATTTT. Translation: CASSITAADTQYF. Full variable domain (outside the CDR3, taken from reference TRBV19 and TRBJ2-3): DGGITQSPKYLFRKEGQNVTLSCEQNLNHDAMYWYRQDPGQGLRLIYYSQIVNDFQKGDIAEGYSVSREKKESFPLTVTSAQKNPTAFYLCASSITAADTQYFGPGTRLTVL.

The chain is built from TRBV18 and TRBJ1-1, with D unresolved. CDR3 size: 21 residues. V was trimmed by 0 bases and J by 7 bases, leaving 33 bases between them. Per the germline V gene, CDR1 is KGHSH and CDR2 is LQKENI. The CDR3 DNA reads TGTGCCAGCTCACCACCCGGCCTCTACTCACTGCTCCGTCCAGGCACTTATGAAGCTTTCTTT. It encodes CASSPPGLYSLLRPGTYEAFF.